This T cell receptor beta chain is drawn from a study of shared clonotypes between healthy human individuals. Generated by immunoSEQ multiplex PCR, the TCRdb table keeps only in-frame clones and is missing some. There are some 1,600,000 clones in the sample; 95% to 99% occur only once, and about 0.45% lies in the top ten. Donors included only healthy HIV-negative adults lacking recent acute infections or vaccinations. The CDR3 is 13 residues long. The germline V gene has CDR1 SQVTM and CDR2 ANQGSEA. Trimming removed 1 base from V and 0 bases from J, with 6 bases in between. Sequencing was performed on naive CD4+ T cells sorted from blood. Subset indicated: CD45RA+ positively selected. The genes are TRBV29-1 and TRBJ1-1; no reliable D call. The sequence was collected from a man aged 25-45 years in good health. This chain's CDR3 is CSVEVLLNTEAFF. Written as DNA, the CDR3 is TGCAGCGTTGAAGTTCTTTTGAACACTGAAGCTTTCTTT.